This TCR beta chain stems from a study of T-cell reconstitution after alpha-beta-depleted transplantation in children. Preparation of the TCRbeta library used unique molecular identifiers. TCRdb analysed the PCR reads with MiXCR anew, one entry per CDR3 protein. The repertoire holds roughly 500,000 distinct CDR3 sequences, with around 20% as singletons. From germline, CDR1 is MGHRA and CDR2 YSYEKL. The CDR3 totals 14 residues. Trimming stripped 6 bases from V and 8 bases from J, with 19 bases between. This sequence originates from a human donor who donated a stem cell graft to a child with acute lymphoblastic leukemia. This chain uses TRBV4-1 with TRBJ1-2; tentatively, D is TRBD1 (6 bases). This material consisted of PBMCs from the stem cell graft donor, taken from the stem cell graft. In DNA form, the CDR3 reads TGCGCCAGCAGACCATTAGGGGGGGCCCTCGGCTACACCTTC. This sequence encodes CASRPLGGALGYTF.